Here is one T cell receptor (beta chain) with its context. These data are taken from a study of a mutant IDH1 vaccine in newly diagnosed glioma. Overall study context: Previous care, which was radiotherapy, temozolomide, or both, most often involved both.

As for time point: baseline, week 1 (first vaccination visit). Treatment specified: pre-vaccination baseline after standard-of-care therapy. Donors had new WHO grade 3 or 4 IDH1-mutant, ATRX-lost astrocytomas. Repertoires were generated with immunoSEQ multiplex PCR, while TCRdb's copy carries only in-frame clones and drops some. The sample carries approximately 52,000 clones, 60% to 85% recorded once. The sample in question was PBMCs, obtained from a glioma patient treated with radiotherapy, temozolomide or both. This receptor was obtained from a woman aged 40 to 50 with glioma.

Written as DNA, the CDR3 is TGTGCCAGCAGTGACCTTAATGAAAAACTGTTTTTT. Protein product: CASSDLNEKLFF. The V call is TRBV2, the J call TRBJ1-4, with D uncertain. This CDR3 contains 12 residues. Looked up from germline, CDR1 is SNHLY and CDR2 is FYNNEI. The V gene lost 3 bases and the J gene lost 4 bases, with 3 bases spanning the gap. The full variable domain, completed using reference TRBV2 and TRBJ1-4, is EPEVTQTPSHQVTQMGQEVILRCVPISNHLYFYWYRQILGQKVEFLVSFYNNEISEKSEIFDDQFSVERPDGSNFTLKIRSTKLEDSAMYFCASSDLNEKLFFGSGTQLSVL.